This T cell receptor beta chain appears in the sequencing data of a study of long-term antiretroviral therapy in people with HIV. Whole-study findings and limits: Control repertoires displayed wider CDR3 length ranges than the HIV repertoires.

The germline V gene has CDR1 SGHVS and CDR2 FNYEAQ. The CDR3 is 14 amino acids. The trim removed 5 bases at V and 1 base at J, leaving 2 bases unmatched. At least one PBMC sample before ART and at least two after were required. About this clone: Antigen unknown.

Assay version v3.0 of immunoSEQ was used, and it was run at survey level. Only in-frame clones appear in the TCRdb table, and some are missing; sequencing was by immunoSEQ multiplex PCR. The sample holds around 21,000 clones, approximately 78% seen once. J is TRBJ2-3 and V is TRBV7-6, with 8 bases matching TRBD2. This sequence was found in a woman in her thirties with HIV. The sample in question was unsorted PBMCs, obtained 0.2 years after starting antiretroviral therapy. The CDR3 coding sequence is TGTGCCAGCAGCGTTAGCGGGGGCACAGATACGCAGTATTTT. This sequence encodes CASSVSGGTDTQYF.